What follows is one T cell receptor (beta chain) and its context. Its specific antigen is unknown. Nothing much larger sits one base from this clone, and base qualities are not available. Each collaborating institution followed its own protocols to collect whole blood in K2EDTA tubes. Collaborator samples were shipped for TCRbeta analysis as frozen whole blood, isolated PBMCs, or DNA extracted from either sample type. From the cysteine up to the phenylalanine, the CDR3 has a length of 15 residues. The kept DNA is CDR3 alone, 45 bases in frame from the first base. Trimming takes 3 bases off V and 0 bases off J; junction bases not matched to a gene: 3. Per the germline V gene, ENHRY is the CDR1 and SYGVKD is the CDR2. These data originate in a study of blood T cell repertoires in COVID-19 (dated by TCRdb to 2018 to 2020). Study-wide context: Samples covering the acute and convalescent phases of COVID-19 were provided by collaborators in the United States, Italy and Spain. The prospective study material was composed of cDNA or gDNA derived from T cells, B-cell-depleted T cells, or PBMCs. The dataset comprised deeply sampled blood TCRbeta repertoires from subjects exposed to, actively infected with, or recovered from COVID-19. The repertoires were released in a freely available public database intended as a resource for research on the immune response to SARS-CoV-2. Samples were obtained from the ongoing ImmuneRACE study (first 160 participants) and from 1,000 to 1,500 subjects provided by 6 global collaborators. A de-identified subject ID, COVID-19 status, age in years and sex were almost always included in the sample metadata. HLA class I and class II types, where available, came from metadata supplied by the sample provider rather than from assay-based typing.

Beyond this particular receptor, the publication reports: Clinical and demographic metadata were provided uncurated, with the amount varying by source and participant.

The immunoSEQ Assay, a bias-controlled multiplex PCR, was used to amplify TCRbeta CDR3 regions from genomic DNA. The study's processing was this. The number of nucleated cells in each sample was estimated from the amplification of reference gene primers within the assay. To quantify the absolute abundance of each unique TCRbeta CDR3 rearrangement, sequence reads were collapsed and filtered. For each sample, productive Simpson clonality was calculated as the square root of Simpson's diversity index across productive rearrangements. This is the immuneACCESS table as TCRdb keeps it, with only in-frame sequences that have V and J called. A part of the clones is gone; compared with another copy, unresolved V genes explain less than half, and the rest is unexplained. The V and J calls and clone size were taken over from that table, and D and trimming were inferred from the DNA. This sample gives fewer than 75,000 clones in total; about 90% of them show up just once. Clones ranked in the top ten supply 6.5% to 9.5% of the sample.

This receptor was taken from a man in his forties or fifties with active COVID-19. The chain employs TRBV10-3 and TRBJ2-7; a stretch of 9 junction bases matches TRBD1. The sample consisted of peripheral blood. The nucleotides are TGTGCCATCAGTGAAGGGACAGGGAGCTCCTACGAGCAGTACTTC. It codes for CAISEGTGSSYEQYF.